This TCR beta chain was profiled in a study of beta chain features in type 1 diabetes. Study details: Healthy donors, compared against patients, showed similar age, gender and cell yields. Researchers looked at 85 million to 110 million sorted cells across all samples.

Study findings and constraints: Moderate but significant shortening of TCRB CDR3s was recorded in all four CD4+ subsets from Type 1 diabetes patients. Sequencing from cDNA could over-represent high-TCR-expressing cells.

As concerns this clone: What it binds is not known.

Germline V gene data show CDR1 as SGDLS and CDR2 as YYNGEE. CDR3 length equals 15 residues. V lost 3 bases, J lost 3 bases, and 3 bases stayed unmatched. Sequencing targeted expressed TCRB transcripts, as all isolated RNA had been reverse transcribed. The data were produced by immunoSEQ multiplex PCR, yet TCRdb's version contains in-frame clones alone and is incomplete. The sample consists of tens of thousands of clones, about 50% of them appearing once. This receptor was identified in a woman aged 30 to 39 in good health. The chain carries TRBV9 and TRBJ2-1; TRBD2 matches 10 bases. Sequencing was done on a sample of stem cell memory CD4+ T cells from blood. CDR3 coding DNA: TGTGCCAGCAGCGCAACTAGCGGGGTCTACAATGAGCAGTTCTTC. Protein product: CASSATSGVYNEQFF.